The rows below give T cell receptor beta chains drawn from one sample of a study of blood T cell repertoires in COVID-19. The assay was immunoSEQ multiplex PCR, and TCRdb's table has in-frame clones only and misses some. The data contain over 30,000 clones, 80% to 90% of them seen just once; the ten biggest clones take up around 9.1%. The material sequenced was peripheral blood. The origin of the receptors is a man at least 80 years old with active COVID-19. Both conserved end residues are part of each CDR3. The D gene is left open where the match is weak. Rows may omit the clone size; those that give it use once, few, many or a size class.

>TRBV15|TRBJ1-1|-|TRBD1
TGTGCCACCAGCGATACAGGGGGGTATACTGAAGCTTTCTTT
CATSDTGGYTEAFF
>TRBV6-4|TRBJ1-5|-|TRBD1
TGTGCCAGCAGTGACTTACGACAGGGAGGTCAGCCCCAGCATTTT
CASSDLRQGGQPQHF
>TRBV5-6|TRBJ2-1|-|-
TGTGCCAGCAGCTTGGGACTCAATGAGCAGTTCTTC
CASSLGLNEQFF
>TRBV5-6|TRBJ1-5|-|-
TGTGCCAGCAGCTTGGGACAGCTAAATCAGCCCCAGCATTTT
CASSLGQLNQPQHF
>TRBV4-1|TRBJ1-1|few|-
TGCGCCAGCAGCCAAAGCGTGAACACTGAAGCTTTCTTT
CASSQSVNTEAFF
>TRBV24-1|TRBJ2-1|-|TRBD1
TGTGCCACCAGTGATTTCGGACAGGGGGCGGGCAATGAGCAGTTCTTC
CATSDFGQGAGNEQFF
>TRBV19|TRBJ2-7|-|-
TGTGCCAGTAGTATCGGTTCCAGCGGTCCCTACGAGCAGTACTTC
CASSIGSSGPYEQYF
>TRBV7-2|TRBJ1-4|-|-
TGTGCCAGCAGCTTAGCTACAGGGACTAATGAAAAACTGTTTTTT
CASSLATGTNEKLFF
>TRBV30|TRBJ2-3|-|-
TGTGCCTGGAGTAAAGTGGGCAAGTTGGATACGCAGTATTTT
CAWSKVGKLDTQYF
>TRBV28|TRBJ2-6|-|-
TGTGCCAGCACCCCCGAGGGAGTTCCCCCTCTCAACGTCCTGACTTTC
CASTPEGVPPLNVLTF
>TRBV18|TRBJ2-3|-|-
TGTGCCAGCTCACCTCGGCGGGGCACAGATACGCAGTATTTT
CASSPRRGTDTQYF
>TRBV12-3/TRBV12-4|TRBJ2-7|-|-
TGTGCCAGCAGTTTCAGGGAAGGGTACGAGCAGTACTTC
CASSFREGYEQYF
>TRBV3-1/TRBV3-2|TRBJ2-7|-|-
TGTGCCAGCAGCCAAGGGCCCCTCGCGGGTGCACTGAAGCAGTACTTC
CASSQGPLAGALKQYF
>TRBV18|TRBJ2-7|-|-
TGTGCCAGCTCACCACCGGCTTCGAGCGGAAATCGTCCATCCCACGAGCAGTACTTC
CASSPPASSGNRPSHEQYF
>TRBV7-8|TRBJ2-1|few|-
TGTGCCAGCAGCTTATCCGGCTCCTACAATGAGCAGTTCTTC
CASSLSGSYNEQFF
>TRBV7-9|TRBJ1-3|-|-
TGTGCCAGCAGCGTCCAGGGCTCGAACACCATATATTTT
CASSVQGSNTIYF
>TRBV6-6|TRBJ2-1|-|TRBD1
TGTGCCAGCACCGAGACGGGACAGCCCTACAATGAGCAGTTCTTC
CASTETGQPYNEQFF
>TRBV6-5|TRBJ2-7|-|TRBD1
TGTGCCAGCACCCCTGACAGGGCTGGTTACGAGCAGTACTTC
CASTPDRAGYEQYF
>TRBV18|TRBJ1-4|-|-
TGTGCCAGCTCAGAGGGGGCAACTAATGAAAAACTGTTTTTT
CASSEGATNEKLFF
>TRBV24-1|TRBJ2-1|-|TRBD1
TGTGCCACCAGTGGAGGAAGGACAGGGGTCCCCAATGAGCAGTTCTTC
CATSGGRTGVPNEQFF
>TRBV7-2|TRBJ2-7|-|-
TGTGCCAGCAGCTTCTCCGGAGGCGAGCAGTACTTC
CASSFSGGEQYF
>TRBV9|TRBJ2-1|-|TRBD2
TGTGCCAGCAGCGCTTGGGGTAGCGGGAGAGAAACAGGCAATGAGCAGTTCTTC
CASSAWGSGRETGNEQFF
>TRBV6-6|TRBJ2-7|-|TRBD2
TGTGCCAGCGCCGGGGGCAGCGGGAGGGTCAACGAGCAGTACTTC
CASAGGSGRVNEQYF
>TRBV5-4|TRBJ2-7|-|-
TGTGCCAGCAGCACCGGGACACCCGGTAACGAGCAGTACTTC
CASSTGTPGNEQYF
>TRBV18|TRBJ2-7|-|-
TGTGCCAGCTCACGGAGACAGGACCCCTCGAACGAGCAGTACTTC
CASSRRQDPSNEQYF
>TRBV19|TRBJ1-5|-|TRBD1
TGTGCCAGTAGTAGACAACCACAGGGGGCCCGGCCCCAGCATTTT
CASSRQPQGARPQHF
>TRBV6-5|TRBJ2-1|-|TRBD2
TGTGCCAGCAGTTCATGGACTAGCGACTACAATGAGCAGTTCTTC
CASSSWTSDYNEQFF
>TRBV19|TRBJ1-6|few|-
TGTGCCAGTAGTATAAGGACACCAGTAGGACCCCTCCACTTT
CASSIRTPVGPLHF
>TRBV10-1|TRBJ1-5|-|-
TGCGCCAGCAGTGAGGAGGGAAGATACCGCAATCAGCCCCAGCATTTT
CASSEEGRYRNQPQHF
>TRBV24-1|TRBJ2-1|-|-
TGTGCCACCAGTGACGGTCGCAAACCCTACAATGAGCAGTTCTTC
CATSDGRKPYNEQFF
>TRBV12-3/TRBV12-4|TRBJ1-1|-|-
TGTGCCAGCAGCCTGGGGGGAGACACTGAAGCTTTCTTT
CASSLGGDTEAFF
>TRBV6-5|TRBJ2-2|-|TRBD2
TGTGCCAGCAAGGTAGCGGGGGGCACCGGGGAGCTGTTTTTT
CASKVAGGTGELFF
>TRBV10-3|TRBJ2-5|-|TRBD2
TGTGCCATCAATGCGGGAGGGGAGAGGGAGACCCAGTACTTC
CAINAGGERETQYF
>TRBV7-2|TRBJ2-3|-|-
TGTGCCAGCAGCCGCCCTGGGCAGGGAATAATTACGCAGTATTTT
CASSRPGQGIITQYF
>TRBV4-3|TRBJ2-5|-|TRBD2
TGCGCCAGCAGCGCTACTATAGCGGGAGAGACCCAGTACTTC
CASSATIAGETQYF
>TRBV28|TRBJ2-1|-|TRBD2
TGTGCCAGCAGTCCCCGGGACGCCGGGGGACTAGCGGGATGGAGCGAGCAGTTCTTC
CASSPRDAGGLAGWSEQFF
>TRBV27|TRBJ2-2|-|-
TGTGCCAGCAGTCCCCCGGACAGAAAAATTAACACCGGGGAGCTGTTTTTT
CASSPPDRKINTGELFF
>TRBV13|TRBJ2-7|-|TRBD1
TGTGCCAGCAGCCCCCGGGACAGATACGAGCAGTACTTC
CASSPRDRYEQYF
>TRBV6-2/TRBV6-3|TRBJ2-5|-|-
TGTGCCAGCAGTTACAATAGCGGCCATAAACAAGAGACCCAGTACTTC
CASSYNSGHKQETQYF
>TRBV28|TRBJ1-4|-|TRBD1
TGTGCCAGCAGTTTTAGGACAGGGAGGGGTGGTCAAAAACTGTTTTTT
CASSFRTGRGGQKLFF
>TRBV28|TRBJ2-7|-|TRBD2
TGTGCCAGCAGGTCCGATACTAGCGGCTACGAGCAGTACTTC
CASRSDTSGYEQYF